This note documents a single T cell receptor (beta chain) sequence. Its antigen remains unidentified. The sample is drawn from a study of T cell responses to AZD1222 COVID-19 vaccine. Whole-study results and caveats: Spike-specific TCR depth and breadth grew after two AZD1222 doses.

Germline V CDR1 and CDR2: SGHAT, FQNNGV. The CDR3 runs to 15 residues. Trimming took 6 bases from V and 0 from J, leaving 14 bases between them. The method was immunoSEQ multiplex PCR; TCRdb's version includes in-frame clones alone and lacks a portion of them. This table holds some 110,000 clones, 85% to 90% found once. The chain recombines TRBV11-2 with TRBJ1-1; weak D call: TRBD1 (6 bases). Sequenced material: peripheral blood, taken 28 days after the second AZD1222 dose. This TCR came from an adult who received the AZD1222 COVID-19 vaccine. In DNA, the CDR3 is TGTGCCAGCAGGAACTTTCAGGGGATGAACACTGAAGCTTTCTTT. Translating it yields CASRNFQGMNTEAFF.